This T cell receptor beta chain stems from a study of T cells in Graves' hyperthyroidism and ophthalmopathy. Study-wide background: Staff took peripheral blood when the initial diagnosis was made, before any treatment began.

Amplified TCR beta CDR3 regions came from RNA transcripts. First-round RT-PCR with HTBI primers amplified the TCR CDR3 region. TCRdb re-analysed the multiplex PCR reads in MiXCR, keeping a single row per CDR3 protein. Here the sample spans 600,000 to 900,000 distinct CDR3 sequences, about a sixth being singletons. Each diagnosis drew on symptoms, thyroxine, TRAb, thyroid ultrasound and orbital computed tomography findings. Fresh peripheral blood, roughly 9.8 ml of it, supplied the PBMCs. This clonotype has a count of ten or more. J was trimmed by 11 bases and V by 0 bases; bases with no gene match: 12. CDR1 is GTSNPN, CDR2 SVGIG, per germline (reference sequence). The CDR3 contains 15 residues.

The clonotype was recovered from a man aged 18 to 30 with Graves' hyperthyroidism. The chain couples TRBV30 to TRBJ1-4, with 7 bases matching TRBD1. Sequenced sample: blood. The CDR3 protein is CAWSVPDRTWRKLFF. The CDR3 DNA reads TGTGCCTGGAGTGTACCGGACAGGACCTGGAGGAAACTGTTTTTT.